A single sample gave rise to the 20 T cell receptor beta chains below, sequenced in a study of regulatory T cells in long-lasting Graves disease (TCRdb year 2021). This specimen's time point label, interpreted: persistent/refractory GD, antithyroid drugs over 5 years with positive TRAb. RNA was extracted from PBMCs in TRIzol for both TCR sequencing and RNA sequencing. Libraries were made using multiplex PCR. The data were produced on an Illumina HiSeq 4000. TCR beta libraries were built with iRepertoire HTBI primers and Arm-PCR amplification of CDR3 regions. TCRdb reran the public reads through fastp at Q25 and MiXCR, keeping productive beta chains. Each CDR3 protein gets just one entry, which takes the most common genes and DNA from the rows behind it. This sample has roughly 450,000 distinct CDR3 sequences in its table, and roughly a quarter of those were observed once. About a quarter of the sample rests with the top ten.

The sample consisted of peripheral blood mononuclear cells (PBMCs), taken when the disease was refractory, from a patient treated with antithyroid drugs. These TCRs come from a female donor with Graves disease.

The rearrangement uses TRBV7-3 and TRBJ2-6, with no clear D. CDR1 is SGHTA and CDR2 is FQGTGA in the germline V gene. V was trimmed by 5 bases and J by 0 bases, leaving 17 bases between them. The CDR3 is 18 amino acids. This CDR3 is CASSPTLRRVSGANVLTF. CDR3 sequence (DNA): TGTGCCAGCAGCCCAACGTTGAGAAGAGTCTCTGGGGCCAACGTCCTGACTTTC.

This clonotype was counted at least ten times. V gene TRBV11-2 combines with J gene TRBJ1-2, with D possibly being TRBD1 (6 bases). The germline gives CDR1 SGHAT, CDR2 FQNNGV. Trimming removed 3 bases from V and 3 bases from J, with 8 bases in between. The CDR3 runs to 13 residues. This CDR3 is CASSLGHHYGYTF. The DNA of the CDR3 is TGTGCCAGCAGCTTGGGACATCACTATGGCTACACCTTC.

This clonotype showed up just a few times. The chain uses TRBV20-1 and TRBJ2-2; D uncertain. The CDR3 extends over 15 amino acids. Germline CDR1 is DFQATT and CDR2 is SNEGSKA (reference sequence). V was clipped by 2 bases and J by 2 bases, with 12 bases between them. The CDR3 nucleotides read TGCAGTGCTAGAAGCAGTACCGGAAACACCGGGGAGCTGTTTTTT. This codes for CSARSSTGNTGELFF.

Ten or more counts support this clonotype. The chain recombines TRBV28 with TRBJ1-1; 9 positions match TRBD1. The germline V gene encodes CDR1 MDHEN and CDR2 SYDVKM. This CDR3 has 17 amino acids. V lost 1 base and J lost 1; bases outside the gene matches: 7. CDR3 sequence: CASSLSDRGFGNTEAFF. For the CDR3, the DNA is TGTGCCAGCAGTTTATCGGACAGGGGCTTTGGGAACACTGAAGCTTTCTTT.

The rearrangement joins TRBV19 to TRBJ1-6; 8 nucleotides agree with TRBD1. V was clipped by 10 bases and J by 9 bases; unmatched bases: 5. This CDR3 has 12 amino acids. CDR1 and CDR2 from the germline V gene are LNHDA and SQIVND (reference sequence). CDR3 nucleotide sequence: TGTGCCACCGGACAGGGAGTTTCACCCCTCCACTTT. This gives the protein CATGQGVSPLHF.

This clonotype was found many times. The V call is TRBV5-8, the J call TRBJ1-5, with D possibly TRBD1 on 6 matching bases. V was shortened by 7 bases and J by 0 bases, with 17 bases between the two germline ends. This CDR3 is built from 16 residues. The germline V gene has CDR1 SGHTS and CDR2 YDEGEE. The CDR3 nucleotides are TGTGCCAGCGGATCGTGGCAGGGGCTTAGCAATCAGCCCCAGCATTTT. This codes for CASGSWQGLSNQPQHF.

The V call is TRBV3-1, the J call TRBJ2-7, with D uncertain. V was pared by 0 bases and J by 7 bases, with 16 bases between. Germline V gene data show CDR1 as LGHDT and CDR2 as YNNKEL (reference sequence). The CDR3 loop spans 15 amino acids. As DNA, the CDR3 is TGTGCCAGCAGCCAAGACACAAAGACCCTGGGGGAGCAGTACTTC. Translated: CASSQDTKTLGEQYF.

This clonotype was counted a few times. The V call is TRBV12-3 or TRBV12-4, the J call TRBJ2-3; 10 bases match TRBD2. V dropped 3 bases and J dropped 1; count of bases not matched to a gene: 7. CDR3 length equals 17 residues. The CDR3 loop is CASSFLAGVGGTDTQYF. The DNA of the CDR3 is TGTGCCAGCAGTTTCCTAGCGGGAGTGGGAGGCACAGATACGCAGTATTTT.

The rearrangement uses TRBV7-9 and TRBJ1-3, with 9 bases that match TRBD1. This CDR3 comprises 12 residues. The ends lost 3 bases at V and 14 bases at J; junction bases unmatched: 5. The germline V gene encodes CDR1 SEHNR and CDR2 FQNEAQ (reference sequence). The CDR3 sequence: CASSLGDRDLYF. CDR3 nucleotide sequence: TGTGCCAGCAGCTTGGGGGACAGGGACTTATATTTT.

This clonotype turned up a few times. J is TRBJ2-7 and V is TRBV27; TRBD2 aligns across 7 bases. This CDR3 contains 13 residues. Germline V gene sequence: CDR1 MNHEY, CDR2 SMNVEV (reference sequence). J lost 7 bases, V lost 3 bases, and 6 bases had no gene match. The chain's CDR3 is CASSLTSYGEQYF. CDR3 DNA sequence: TGTGCCAGCAGTTTGACTAGCTATGGGGAGCAGTACTTC.

The chain links TRBV9 to TRBJ2-5; D is unclear. Trimming shortened V by 0 bases and J by 2 bases, and 11 bases separated the two germline ends. CDR3 length: 15 residues. CDR1 is SGDLS and CDR2 is YYNGEE in the germline V gene. CDR3 loop: CASSVGPGRQETQYF. The CDR3 DNA reads as TGTGCCAGCAGCGTAGGCCCGGGCAGGCAAGAGACCCAGTACTTC. Full variable domain (rest looked up from reference TRBV9 and TRBJ2-5): DSGVTQTPKHLITATGQRVTLRCSPRSGDLSVYWYQQSLDQGLQFLIQYYNGEERAKGNILERFSAQQFPDLHSELNLSSLELGDSALYFCASSVGPGRQETQYFGPGTRLLVL.

V usage is TRBV30 and J usage is TRBJ2-2; D not certain. This CDR3 is built from 17 residues. The V end was cut by 3 bases, the J end by 1 base, with 18 bases between. Germline assignment: CDR1 GTSNPN and CDR2 SVGIG (reference sequence). The CDR3 is CAWRAADSHLNTGELFF. CDR3 nucleotides: TGTGCCTGGAGGGCCGCAGACTCGCACCTGAACACCGGGGAGCTGTTTTTT.

The table lists this clonotype with many counts. The chain recombines TRBV12-3 or TRBV12-4 with TRBJ2-7; D is unclear. The ends were cut back, 2 bases at V and 4 bases at J, with 6 bases in the middle. The CDR3 totals 12 residues. The CDR3 DNA sequence: TGTGCCAGCAGTTTAAGCCTATACGAGCAGTACTTC. This sequence encodes CASSLSLYEQYF.

The chain links TRBV28 to TRBJ1-1, with unresolved D. Germline CDR1 and CDR2: MDHEN and SYDVKM. The CDR3 covers 14 residues. The V and J ends lost 6 bases and 5 bases respectively, with 16 bases between them. The CDR3 coding sequence is TGTGCCAGCAGCCTCGGAAACCAGGCGACTGAAGCTTTCTTT. Its translation: CASSLGNQATEAFF.

Worth noting for this clonotype: No conserved phenylalanine or tryptophan ends this CDR3, so it is likely a read error. The chain is built from TRBV29-1 and TRBJ2-5; D might be TRBD2 (5 bases). The CDR3 is 15 amino acids. The V end lost 0 bases, the J end lost 4 bases, and 15 bases lay between the germline ends. CDR1 SQVTM and CDR2 ANQGSEA come from the germline V gene. The CDR3 loop is CSVEDQASPRETQYL. DNA of the CDR3: TGCAGCGTTGAAGATCAGGCTAGCCCTCGAGAGACCCAGTACCTC.

This clonotype was counted at least ten times. The chain joins TRBV6-2 or TRBV6-3 to TRBJ2-5; possible D gene TRBD2, 5 bases. The CDR3 loop spans 12 amino acids. Trimming took off 10 bases at V and 6 bases at J, with 15 bases between the two ends. Germline CDR1 MNHEY, CDR2 SVGEGT. Here the CDR3 DNA reads TGTGCCACCGAGGACGGGGAAAAGACCCAGTACTTC. Protein sequence: CATEDGEKTQYF.

V is TRBV6-4 and J is TRBJ2-1; D ambiguous. The length of the CDR3 is 12 residues. Trimming took 3 bases from V and 7 from J, leaving 7 bases between them. Germline V gives CDR1 MRHNA, CDR2 SNTAGT. The CDR3 loop is CASSETLNEQFF. CDR3 sequence (DNA): TGTGCCAGCAGTGAGACTCTTAATGAGCAGTTCTTC.

This clonotype was counted at least ten times. The V and J genes are TRBV27 and TRBJ2-2; 9 bases align to TRBD2. Looked up from germline, CDR1 is MNHEY and CDR2 is SMNVEV (reference sequence). CDR3 length: 14 residues. Trimming at V came to 8 bases and at J to 5 bases, leaving 6 bases not matched to a gene. This chain's CDR3 is CASQAGGRTGELFF. DNA of the CDR3: TGTGCCAGCCAAGCGGGAGGTCGGACCGGGGAGCTGTTTTTT.

This clonotype was counted many times. This rearrangement joins TRBV2 to TRBJ1-1; possibly TRBD1 for D (5 bases). The germline CDR1 and CDR2 sequences are SNHLY and FYNNEI. CDR3 size: 16 residues. The V gene lost 6 bases and the J gene lost 0 bases, with 17 bases spanning the gap. This CDR3 is CASRGGGAALNTEAFF. CDR3 nucleotides: TGTGCCAGCAGGGGGGGAGGGGCGGCTCTGAACACTGAAGCTTTCTTT.

This clonotype was counted ten times or more. The chain has TRBV2 and TRBJ1-1; no firm D call. V was cut by 2 bases and J by 4 bases, with 8 bases left in between. Germline-derived CDR1 and CDR2 are SNHLY and FYNNEI. The CDR3 has 13 residues. CDR3 nucleotides: TGTGCCAGCAGTGAAAGCCAGGTCACTGAAGCTTTCTTT. Residues: CASSESQVTEAFF. Full variable domain (outside the CDR3, taken from reference TRBV2 and TRBJ1-1): EPEVTQTPSHQVTQMGQEVILRCVPISNHLYFYWYRQILGQKVEFLVSFYNNEISEKSEIFDDQFSVERPDGSNFTLKIRSTKLEDSAMYFCASSESQVTEAFFGQGTRLTVV.